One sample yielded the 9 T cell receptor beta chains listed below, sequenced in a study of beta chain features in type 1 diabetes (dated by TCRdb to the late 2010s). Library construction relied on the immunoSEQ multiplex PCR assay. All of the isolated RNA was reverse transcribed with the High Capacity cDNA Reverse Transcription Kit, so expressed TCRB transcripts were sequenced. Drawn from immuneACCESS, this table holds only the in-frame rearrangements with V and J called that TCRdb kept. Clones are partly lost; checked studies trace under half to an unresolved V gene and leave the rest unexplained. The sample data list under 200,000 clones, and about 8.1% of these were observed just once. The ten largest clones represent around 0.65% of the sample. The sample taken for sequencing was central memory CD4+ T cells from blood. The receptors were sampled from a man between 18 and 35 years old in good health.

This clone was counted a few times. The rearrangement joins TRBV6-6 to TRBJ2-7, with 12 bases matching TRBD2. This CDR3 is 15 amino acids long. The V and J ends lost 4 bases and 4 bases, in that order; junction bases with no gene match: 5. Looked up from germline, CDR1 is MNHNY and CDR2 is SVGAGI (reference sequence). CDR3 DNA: TGTGCCAGCAGTTTAACGGGGACTAGCGGGTACGAGCAGTACTTC. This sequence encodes CASSLTGTSGYEQYF.

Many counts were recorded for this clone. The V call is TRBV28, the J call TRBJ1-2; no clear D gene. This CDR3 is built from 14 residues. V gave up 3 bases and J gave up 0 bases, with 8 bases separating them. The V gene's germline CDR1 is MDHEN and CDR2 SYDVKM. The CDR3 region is CASSFARSNYGYTF. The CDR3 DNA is TGTGCCAGCAGTTTTGCACGGTCTAACTATGGCTACACCTTC.

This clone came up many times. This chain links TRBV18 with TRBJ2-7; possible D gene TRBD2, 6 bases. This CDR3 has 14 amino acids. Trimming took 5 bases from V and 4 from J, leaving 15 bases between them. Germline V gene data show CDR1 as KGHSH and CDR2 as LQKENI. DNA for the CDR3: TGTGCCAGCTCATCTGGGACTGGGAGTTACGAGCAGTACTTC. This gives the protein CASSSGTGSYEQYF.

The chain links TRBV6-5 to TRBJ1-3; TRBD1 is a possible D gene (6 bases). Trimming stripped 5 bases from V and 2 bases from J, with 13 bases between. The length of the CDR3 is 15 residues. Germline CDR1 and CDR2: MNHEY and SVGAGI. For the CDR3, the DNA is TGTGCCAGCAGTGTTACAGGGATGGCTGGAAACACCATATATTTT. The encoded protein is CASSVTGMAGNTIYF.

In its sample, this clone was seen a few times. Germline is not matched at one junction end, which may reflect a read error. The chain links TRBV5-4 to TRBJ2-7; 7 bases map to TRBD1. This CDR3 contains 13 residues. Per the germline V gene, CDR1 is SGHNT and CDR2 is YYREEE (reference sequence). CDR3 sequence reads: CASSQEVRDSRRF. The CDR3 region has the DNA TGTGCCAGCAGCCAAGAGGTACGGGACAGCCGGCGGTTC.

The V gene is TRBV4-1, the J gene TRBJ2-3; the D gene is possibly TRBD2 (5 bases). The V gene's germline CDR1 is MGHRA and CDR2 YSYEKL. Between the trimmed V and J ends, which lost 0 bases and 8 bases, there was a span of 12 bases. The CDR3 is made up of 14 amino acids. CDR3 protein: CASSQDGLSGTQYF. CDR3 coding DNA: TGCGCCAGCAGCCAAGATGGCCTAAGCGGTACGCAGTATTTT.

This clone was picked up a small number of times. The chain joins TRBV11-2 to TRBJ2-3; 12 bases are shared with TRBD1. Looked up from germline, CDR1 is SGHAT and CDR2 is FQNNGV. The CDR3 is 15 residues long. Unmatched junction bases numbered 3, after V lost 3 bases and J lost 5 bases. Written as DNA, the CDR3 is TGTGCCAGCAGCTTGGGACAGGGGGCTTTAGATACGCAGTATTTT. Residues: CASSLGQGALDTQYF.

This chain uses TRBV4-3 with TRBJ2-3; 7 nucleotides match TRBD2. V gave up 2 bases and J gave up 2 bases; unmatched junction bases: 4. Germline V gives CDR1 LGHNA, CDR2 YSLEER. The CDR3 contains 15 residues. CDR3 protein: CASSQFSGFTDTQYF. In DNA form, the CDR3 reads TGCGCCAGCAGCCAATTTAGCGGGTTCACAGATACGCAGTATTTT.

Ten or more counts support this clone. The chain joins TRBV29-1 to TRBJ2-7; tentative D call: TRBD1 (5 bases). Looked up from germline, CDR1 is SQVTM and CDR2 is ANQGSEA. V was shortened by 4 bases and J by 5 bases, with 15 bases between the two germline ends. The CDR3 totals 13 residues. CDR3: CSVVAAGPNEQYF. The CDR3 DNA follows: TGCAGCGTTGTTGCCGCAGGGCCCAACGAGCAGTACTTC.